The next 2 T cell receptor beta chains were all read from a single sample in a study of T cell repertoires and HLA-DP antigens. For these receptors, no antigen is known. Here immunoSEQ multiplex PCR was the method, and the copy in TCRdb shows in-frame clones only, minus some. The table has over 100,000 clones, about 91% seen once; the top ten hold about 0.3%. The sequenced sample was CD4+ T cells from PBMCs. These receptors all come from a woman aged 18-29 years in good health and CMV-seronegative.

In its sample, this clone was seen once. The CDR3 region is CASRQGARETQYF. In DNA, the CDR3 is TGTGCCAGCCGACAGGGGGCGCGTGAGACCCAGTACTTC. The V call is TRBV6-1, the J call TRBJ2-5; 10 bases fit TRBD1. This CDR3 contains 13 residues. Germline-derived CDR1 and CDR2 are MNHNS and SASEGT. The J segment lost 5 bases and the V segment lost 8 bases, leaving 5 bases of the junction unmatched.

The rearrangement links TRBV28 to TRBJ2-6; D is possibly TRBD2 (6 bases). The CDR3 has 16 residues. The V end lost 6 bases, the J end lost 0 bases, and 12 bases lay between the germline ends. Germline-derived CDR1 and CDR2 are MDHEN and SYDVKM. This CDR3 reads CASSPFGGSGANVLTF. The CDR3 DNA reads TGTGCCAGCAGCCCCTTCGGGGGCTCTGGGGCCAACGTCCTGACTTTC.